This TCR beta chain was retrieved from a study of early T cells in non-severe SARS-CoV-2 infection. From germline, CDR1 is MDHEN and CDR2 SYDVKM. The CDR3 spans 14 residues. V lost 3 bases and J lost 4, with 12 bases in between. TCRdb recomputed calls from the 5' RACE reads with MiXCR, one row per CDR3 protein. The table lists fewer than 60,000 distinct CDR3 sequences, over 8% of them singletons. The V and J genes are TRBV28 and TRBJ2-5; D gene unclear. This receptor was identified in an adult who was a healthcare worker with PCR-confirmed SARS-CoV-2 infection or an uninfected control (not recorded which). The sample here was whole blood, taken at baseline. The CDR3 DNA reads TGTGCCAGCAGTTTTTCCGGGTTAGGAGAGACCCAGTACTTC. It yields the protein CASSFSGLGETQYF.